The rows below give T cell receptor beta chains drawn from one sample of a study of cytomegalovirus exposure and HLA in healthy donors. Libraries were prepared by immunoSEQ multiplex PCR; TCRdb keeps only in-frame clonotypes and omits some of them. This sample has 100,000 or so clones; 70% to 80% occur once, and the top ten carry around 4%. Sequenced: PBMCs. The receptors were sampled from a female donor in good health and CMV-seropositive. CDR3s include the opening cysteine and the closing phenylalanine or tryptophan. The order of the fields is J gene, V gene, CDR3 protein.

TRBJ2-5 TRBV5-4 CASSAATSGRETQYF
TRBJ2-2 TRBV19 CASKERENTGELFF
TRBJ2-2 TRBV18 CASSPQGANTGELFF
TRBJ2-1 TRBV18 CASSPGTSGRPQPSNEQFF
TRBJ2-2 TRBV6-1 CASRAGGYTGELFF
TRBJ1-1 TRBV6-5 CASSYFQGAITEAFF
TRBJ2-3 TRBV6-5 CASSYRQFSSTDTQYF
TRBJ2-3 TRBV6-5 CASTPQGAGDTQYF
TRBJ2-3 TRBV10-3 CAISERGTGADTQYF
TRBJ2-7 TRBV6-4 CARTSSSSYEQYF
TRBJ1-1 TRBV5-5 CASSLAGGPGAFF
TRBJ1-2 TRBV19 CASGDRGSYGYTF
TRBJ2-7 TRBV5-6 CASSDLRGSSSYEQYF
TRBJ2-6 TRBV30 CAWSVNRVGANGLTF
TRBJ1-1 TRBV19 CASSIGGESEAFF
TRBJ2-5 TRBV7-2 CASSLVAGGAGETQYF
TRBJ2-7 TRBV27 CASSPTTSGSYEQYF
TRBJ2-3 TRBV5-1 CASSLVDSRFTDTQYF
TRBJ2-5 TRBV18 CASSPGTSGIRETQYF
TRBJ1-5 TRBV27 CASSLSGGGGNQPQHF
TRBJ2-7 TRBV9 CASSVGLAGATHEQYF
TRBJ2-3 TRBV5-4 CASRPRGLAGGTDTQYF
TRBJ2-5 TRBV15 CATSRAGLRETQYF
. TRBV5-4 CASSWDTYEQYF
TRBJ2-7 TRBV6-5 CASRPGTAAPYEQYF
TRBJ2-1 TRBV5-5 CASSLTLTSRGTHNEQFF